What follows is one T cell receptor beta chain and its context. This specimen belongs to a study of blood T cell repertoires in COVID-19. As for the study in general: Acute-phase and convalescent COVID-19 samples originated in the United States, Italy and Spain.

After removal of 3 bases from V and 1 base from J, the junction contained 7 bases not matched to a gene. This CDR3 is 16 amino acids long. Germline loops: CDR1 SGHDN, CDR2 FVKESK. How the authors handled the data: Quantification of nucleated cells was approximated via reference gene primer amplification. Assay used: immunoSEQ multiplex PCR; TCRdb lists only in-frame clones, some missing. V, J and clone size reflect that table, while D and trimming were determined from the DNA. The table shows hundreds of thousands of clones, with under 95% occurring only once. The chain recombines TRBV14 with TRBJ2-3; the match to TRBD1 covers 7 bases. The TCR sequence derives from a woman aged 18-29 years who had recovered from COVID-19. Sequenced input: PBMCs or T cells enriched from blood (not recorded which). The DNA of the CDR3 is TGTGCCAGCAGCCAGCCGACAGGGATGGGCACAGATACGCAGTATTTT. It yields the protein CASSQPTGMGTDTQYF.